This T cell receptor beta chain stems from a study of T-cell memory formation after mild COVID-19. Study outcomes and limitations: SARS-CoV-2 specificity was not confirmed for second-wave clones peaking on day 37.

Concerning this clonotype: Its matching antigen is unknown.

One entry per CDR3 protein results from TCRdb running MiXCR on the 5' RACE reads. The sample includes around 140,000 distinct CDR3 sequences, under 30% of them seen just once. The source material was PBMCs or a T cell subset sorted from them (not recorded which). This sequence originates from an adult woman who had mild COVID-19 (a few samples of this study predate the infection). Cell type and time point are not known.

Written as DNA, the CDR3 is TGTGCCAGCAGCTCTCAACGGTCCCCGGGACAGTCCATGAACACTGAAGCTTTCTTT. Its translation: CASSSQRSPGQSMNTEAFF. This chain uses TRBV6-5 with TRBJ1-1, with 7 nucleotides matching TRBD1. After removal of 6 bases from V and 0 bases from J, the junction contained 19 bases not matched to a gene. The CDR3 sequence is 19 residues long. CDR1 and CDR2 from the germline V gene are MNHEY and SVGAGI.